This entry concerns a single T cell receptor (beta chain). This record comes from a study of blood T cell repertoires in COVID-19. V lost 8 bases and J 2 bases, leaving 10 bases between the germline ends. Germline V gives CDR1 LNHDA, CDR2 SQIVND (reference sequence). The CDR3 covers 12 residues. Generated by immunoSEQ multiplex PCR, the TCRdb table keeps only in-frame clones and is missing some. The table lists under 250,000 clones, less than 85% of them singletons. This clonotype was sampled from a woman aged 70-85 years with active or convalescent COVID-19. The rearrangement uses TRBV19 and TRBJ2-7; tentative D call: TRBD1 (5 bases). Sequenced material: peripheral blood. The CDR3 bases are TGTGCCAGTTCTGGCAGGGCCTACGAGCAGTACTTC. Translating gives CASSGRAYEQYF.